This TCR beta chain was profiled in a study of blood T cell repertoires in COVID-19. Study-level background: Samples came from the United States, Italy and Spain, spanning acute and convalescent COVID-19.

Germline V gene lookup returns CDR1 SGHTA and CDR2 FQGNSA. The CDR3 totals 15 residues. Trimming removed 0 bases from V and 2 bases from J, with 8 bases in between. Sequencing was performed with immunoSEQ multiplex PCR; in TCRdb, only in-frame clones are kept and a portion is missing. The repertoire consists of around 140,000 clones, with 75% to 90% occurring once and the leading ten covering roughly 18%. This chain joins TRBV7-2 and TRBJ2-1, with a tentative D call TRBD1 (5 bases). This TCR came from a man in his fifties or sixties with active or convalescent COVID-19. Sequenced material: peripheral blood. Here the CDR3 reads CASSLAVGPYNEQFF. DNA for the CDR3: TGTGCCAGCAGCTTAGCAGTGGGGCCCTACAATGAGCAGTTCTTC.